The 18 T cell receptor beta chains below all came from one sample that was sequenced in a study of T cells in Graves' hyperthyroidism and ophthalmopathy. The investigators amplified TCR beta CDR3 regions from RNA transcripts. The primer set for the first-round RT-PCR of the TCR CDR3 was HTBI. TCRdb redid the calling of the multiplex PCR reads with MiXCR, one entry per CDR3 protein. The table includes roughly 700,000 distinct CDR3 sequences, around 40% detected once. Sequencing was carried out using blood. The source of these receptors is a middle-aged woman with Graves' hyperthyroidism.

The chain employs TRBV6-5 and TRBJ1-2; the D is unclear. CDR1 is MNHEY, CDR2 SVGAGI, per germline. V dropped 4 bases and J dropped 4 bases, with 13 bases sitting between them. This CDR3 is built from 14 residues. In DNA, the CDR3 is TGTGCCAGCAGTTTAGGCGGAAGATTCTATGGCTACACCTTC. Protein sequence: CASSLGGRFYGYTF.

CDR3 in amino acids: CASSLWAGGQPQHF. The CDR3 region has the DNA TGTGCCAGCAGCTTGTGGGCAGGGGGGCAGCCCCAGCATTTT. The chain combines TRBV5-5 with TRBJ1-5; 7 positions agree with TRBD1. Germline trimming cut 1 base from V and 7 bases from J; bases unmatched to any gene: 5. Germline CDR1 and CDR2: SGHKS and YYEKEE (reference sequence). The CDR3 length is 14 residues.

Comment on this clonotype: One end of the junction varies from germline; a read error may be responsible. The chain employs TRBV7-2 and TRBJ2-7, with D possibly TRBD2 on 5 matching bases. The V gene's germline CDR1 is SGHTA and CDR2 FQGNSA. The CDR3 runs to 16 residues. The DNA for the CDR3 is TGCGCCAGCAGCCACAGAGTGACGACTATTTCCTACGAGCAGTACTTC. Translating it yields CASSHRVTTISYEQYF. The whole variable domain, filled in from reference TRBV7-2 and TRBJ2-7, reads GAGVSQSPSNKVTEKGKDVELRCDPISGHTALYWYRQSLGQGLEFLIYFQGNSAPDKSGLPSDRFSAERTGGSVSTLTIQRTQQEDSAVYLCASSHRVTTISYEQYFGPGTRLTVT.

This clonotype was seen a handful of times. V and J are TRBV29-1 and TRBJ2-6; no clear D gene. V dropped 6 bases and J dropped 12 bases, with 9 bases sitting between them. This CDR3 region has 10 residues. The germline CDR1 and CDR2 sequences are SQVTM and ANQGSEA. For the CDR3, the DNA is TGCAGCGTCTGGGTGGGCGTCCTGACTTTC. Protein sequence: CSVWVGVLTF.

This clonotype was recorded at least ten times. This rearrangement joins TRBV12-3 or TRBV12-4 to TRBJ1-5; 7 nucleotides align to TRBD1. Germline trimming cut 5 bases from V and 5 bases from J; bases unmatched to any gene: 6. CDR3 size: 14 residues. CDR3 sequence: CASSPGQWHQPQHF. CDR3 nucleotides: TGTGCCAGCAGTCCGGGACAGTGGCATCAGCCCCAGCATTTT.

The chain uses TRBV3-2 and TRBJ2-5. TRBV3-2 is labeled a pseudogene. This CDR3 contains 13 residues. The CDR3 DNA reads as TGTGCCAGCAGCCCTGCTGTGGTGGAGACCCAGTACTTC. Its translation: CASSPAVVETQYF.

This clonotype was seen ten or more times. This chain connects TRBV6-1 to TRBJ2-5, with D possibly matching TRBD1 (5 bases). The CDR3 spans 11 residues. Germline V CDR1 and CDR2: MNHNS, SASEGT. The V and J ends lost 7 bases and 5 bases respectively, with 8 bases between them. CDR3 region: CASTWGETQYF. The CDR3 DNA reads TGTGCCAGCACATGGGGCGAGACCCAGTACTTC.

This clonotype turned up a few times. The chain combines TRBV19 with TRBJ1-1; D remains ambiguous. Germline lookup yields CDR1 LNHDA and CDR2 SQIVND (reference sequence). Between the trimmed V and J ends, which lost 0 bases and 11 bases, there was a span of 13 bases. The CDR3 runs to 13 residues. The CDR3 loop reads CASSIDSRRAAFF. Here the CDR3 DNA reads TGTGCCAGTAGTATAGATTCCCGGAGGGCGGCTTTCTTT.

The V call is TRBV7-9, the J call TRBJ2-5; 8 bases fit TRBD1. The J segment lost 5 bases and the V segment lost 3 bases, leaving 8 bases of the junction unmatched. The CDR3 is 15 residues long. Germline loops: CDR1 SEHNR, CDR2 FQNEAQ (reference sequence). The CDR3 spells CASSFVTGGMETQYF. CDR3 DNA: TGTGCCAGCAGCTTTGTAACAGGGGGTATGGAGACCCAGTACTTC.

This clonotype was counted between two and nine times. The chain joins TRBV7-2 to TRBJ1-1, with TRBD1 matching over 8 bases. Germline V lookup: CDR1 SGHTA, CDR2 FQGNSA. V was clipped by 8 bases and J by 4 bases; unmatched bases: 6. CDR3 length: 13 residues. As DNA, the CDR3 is TGTGCCAGCCAAGGACAGGGTCCCACTGAAGCTTTCTTT. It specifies CASQGQGPTEAFF.

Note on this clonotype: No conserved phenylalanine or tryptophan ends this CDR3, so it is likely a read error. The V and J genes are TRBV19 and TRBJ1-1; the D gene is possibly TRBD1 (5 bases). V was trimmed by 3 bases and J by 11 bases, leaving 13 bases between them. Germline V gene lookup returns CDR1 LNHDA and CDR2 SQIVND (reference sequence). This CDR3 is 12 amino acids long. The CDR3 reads CASSIRGFEAFL. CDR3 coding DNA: TGTGCCAGTAGTATTCGGGGGTTTGAGGCTTTCCTT.

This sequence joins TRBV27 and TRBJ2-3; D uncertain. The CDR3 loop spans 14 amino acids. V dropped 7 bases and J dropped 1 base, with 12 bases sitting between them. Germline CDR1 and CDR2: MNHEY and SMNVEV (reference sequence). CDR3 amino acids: CASMVAARTDTQYF. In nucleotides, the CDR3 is TGTGCCAGCATGGTGGCAGCACGCACAGATACGCAGTATTTT.

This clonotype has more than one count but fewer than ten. The CDR3 loop reads CASSLGILNQPQHF. CDR3 nucleotide sequence: TGTGCCAGCAGCTTAGGGATCCTAAATCAGCCCCAGCATTTT. V is TRBV13 and J is TRBJ1-5; D not certain. In germline, CDR1 is PRHDT, CDR2 FYEKMQ (reference sequence). This CDR3 has 14 amino acids. Trimming pared 0 bases from V and 4 bases from J, leaving 7 bases between.

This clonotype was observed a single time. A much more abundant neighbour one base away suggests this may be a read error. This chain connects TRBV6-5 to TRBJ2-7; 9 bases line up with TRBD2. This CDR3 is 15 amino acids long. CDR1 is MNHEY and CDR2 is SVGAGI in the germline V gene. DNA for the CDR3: TGTGCCGGCAGTTACGCGACTAGCGGCCCCTACGAGCAGTACTTC. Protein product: CAGSYATSGPYEQYF.

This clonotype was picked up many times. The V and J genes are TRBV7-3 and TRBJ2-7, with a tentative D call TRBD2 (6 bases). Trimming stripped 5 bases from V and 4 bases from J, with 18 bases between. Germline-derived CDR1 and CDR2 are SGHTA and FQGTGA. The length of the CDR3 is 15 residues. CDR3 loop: CASSPGSPNTYEQYF. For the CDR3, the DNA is TGTGCCAGCAGCCCCGGGAGCCCAAATACTTACGAGCAGTACTTC.

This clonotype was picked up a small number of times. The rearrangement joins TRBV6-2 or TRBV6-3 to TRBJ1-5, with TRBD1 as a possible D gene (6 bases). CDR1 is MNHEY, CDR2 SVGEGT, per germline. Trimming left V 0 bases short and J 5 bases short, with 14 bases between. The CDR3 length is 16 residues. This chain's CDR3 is CASSYSFRGVDQPQHF. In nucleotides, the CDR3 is TGTGCCAGCAGTTACTCCTTCAGGGGTGTGGATCAGCCCCAGCATTTT.

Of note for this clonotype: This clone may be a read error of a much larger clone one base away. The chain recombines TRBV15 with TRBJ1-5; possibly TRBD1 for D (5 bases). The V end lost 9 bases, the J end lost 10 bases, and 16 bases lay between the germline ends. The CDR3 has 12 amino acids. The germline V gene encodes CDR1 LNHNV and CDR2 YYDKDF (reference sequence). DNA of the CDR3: TGTGCCACTAGGGGCTCCGGTGGACCCCAGCATTTT. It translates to CATRGSGGPQHF.

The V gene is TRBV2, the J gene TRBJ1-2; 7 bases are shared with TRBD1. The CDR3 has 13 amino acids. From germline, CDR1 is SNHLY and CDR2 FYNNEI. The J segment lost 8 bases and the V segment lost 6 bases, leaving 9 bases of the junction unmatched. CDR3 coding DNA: TGTGCCAGCAGCGACAGGGCCCAGGTGGGCTACACCTTC. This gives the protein CASSDRAQVGYTF.